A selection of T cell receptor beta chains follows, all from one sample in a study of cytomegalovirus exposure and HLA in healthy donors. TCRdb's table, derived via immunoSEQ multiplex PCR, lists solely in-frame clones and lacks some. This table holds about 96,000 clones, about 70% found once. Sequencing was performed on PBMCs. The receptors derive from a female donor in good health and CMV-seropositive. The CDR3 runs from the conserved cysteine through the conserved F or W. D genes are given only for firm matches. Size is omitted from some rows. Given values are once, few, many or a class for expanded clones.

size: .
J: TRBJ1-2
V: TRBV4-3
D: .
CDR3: CASSQGQSILNYGYTF
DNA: TGCGCCAGCAGCCAAGGACAGTCGATTCTTAACTATGGCTACACCTTC

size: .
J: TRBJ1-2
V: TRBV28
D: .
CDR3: CASTVTEYYGYTF
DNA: TGTGCCAGCACCGTGACGGAGTACTATGGCTACACCTTC

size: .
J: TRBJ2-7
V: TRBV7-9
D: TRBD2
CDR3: CASSQTSSYEQYF
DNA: TGTGCCAGCAGCCAGACTAGCAGCTACGAGCAGTACTTC

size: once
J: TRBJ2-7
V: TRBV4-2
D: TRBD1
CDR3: CASSQDGVQGNEQYF
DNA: TGTGCCAGCAGCCAAGATGGGGTACAGGGGAACGAGCAGTACTTC

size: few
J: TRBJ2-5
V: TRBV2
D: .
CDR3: CASSDRQTRLGETQYF
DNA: TGTGCCAGCAGTGATCGGCAGACCCGGCTCGGGGAGACCCAGTACTTC

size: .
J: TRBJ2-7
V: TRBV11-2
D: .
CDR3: CASLKDSSYEQYF
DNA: TGTGCCAGCTTGAAGGACTCGTCCTACGAGCAGTACTTC

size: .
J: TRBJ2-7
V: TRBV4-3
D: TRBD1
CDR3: CASSPSYRGTAYEQYF
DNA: TGCGCCAGCAGCCCCTCTTACAGGGGAACCGCCTACGAGCAGTACTTC

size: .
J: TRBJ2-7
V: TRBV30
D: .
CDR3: CAWSQGTATSYEQYF
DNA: TGTGCCTGGAGTCAAGGAACAGCCACTTCCTACGAGCAGTACTTC

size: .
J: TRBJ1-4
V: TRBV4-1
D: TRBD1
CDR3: CASSQEWTGELFF
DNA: TGCGCCAGCAGCCAAGAATGGACAGGGGAACTGTTTTTT

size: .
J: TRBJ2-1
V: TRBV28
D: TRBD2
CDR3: CASSVGTSGRNEQFF
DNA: TGTGCCAGCAGCGTCGGGACTAGCGGGAGGAATGAGCAGTTCTTC

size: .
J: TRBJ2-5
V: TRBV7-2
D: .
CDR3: CASSLGEAQYF
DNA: TGTGCCAGCAGCTTAGGGGAGGCCCAGTACTTC

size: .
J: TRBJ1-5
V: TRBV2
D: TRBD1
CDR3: CASSLTGEQPQHF
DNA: TGTGCCAGCAGCCTGACAGGGGAACAGCCCCAGCATTTT

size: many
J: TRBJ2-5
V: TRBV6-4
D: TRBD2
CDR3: CASSALAGEGETQYF
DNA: TGTGCCAGCAGTGCGTTAGCGGGAGAAGGAGAGACCCAGTACTTC

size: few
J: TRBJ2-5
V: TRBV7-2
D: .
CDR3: CASSLYRRRDQETQYF
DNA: TGTGCCAGCAGCTTATATAGGAGGCGGGACCAAGAGACCCAGTACTTC

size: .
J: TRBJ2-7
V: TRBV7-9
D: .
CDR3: CASSSGAYEQYF
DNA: TGTGCCAGCAGCTCAGGGGCCTACGAGCAGTACTTC

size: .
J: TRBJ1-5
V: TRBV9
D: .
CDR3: CASSDGGSGQPQHF
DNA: TGTGCCAGCAGCGACGGCGGAAGCGGTCAGCCCCAGCATTTT

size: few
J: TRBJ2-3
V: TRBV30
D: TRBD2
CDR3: CAWSRESASGRVADTQYF
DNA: TGTGCCTGGAGCCGCGAGTCGGCTAGCGGGAGAGTCGCAGATACGCAGTATTTT

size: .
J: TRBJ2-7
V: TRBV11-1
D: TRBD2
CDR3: CASSLAAGGNYEQYF
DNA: TGTGCCAGCAGCTTAGCAGCGGGGGGAAACTACGAGCAGTACTTC

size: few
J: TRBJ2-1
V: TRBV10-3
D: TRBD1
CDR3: CAIRSGQGNNEQFF
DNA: TGTGCCATCAGGAGTGGACAGGGCAACAATGAGCAGTTCTTC

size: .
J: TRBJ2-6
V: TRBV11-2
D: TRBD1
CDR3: CASSLGGQVATGANVLTF
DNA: TGTGCCAGCAGCCTAGGAGGACAGGTGGCAACTGGGGCCAACGTCCTGACTTTC